This TCR beta chain was observed in a study of cytomegalovirus exposure and HLA in healthy donors. Vbeta (60) and Jbeta (13) primers were used in the PCR. The data were produced by immunoSEQ multiplex PCR, yet TCRdb's version contains in-frame clones alone and is incomplete. The table lists 55,000 to 70,000 clones, around 78% of them singletons. Healthy bone marrow donors made up the donors. CDR3 length equals 15 residues. V lost 0 bases and J lost 5, with 14 bases in between. The germline V gene encodes CDR1 SGHAT and CDR2 FQNNGV. The chain couples TRBV11-2 to TRBJ2-7, with D perhaps TRBD1 (6 bases). The receptor comes from a man between 18 and 29 years old in good health and CMV-seropositive. Sequencing used PBMCs. For the CDR3, the DNA is TGTGCCAGCAGCTTAGAACAGGGCGTTGTCCACGAGCAGTACTTC. Translating it yields CASSLEQGVVHEQYF.